This T cell receptor beta chain emerged from a study of T cell repertoires in cytomegalovirus infection. About the research overall: Recently identified HLA-C-restricted and well-studied HLA-B-restricted CMV epitopes were used. Both CMV infection and a matching HLA type were indicated by public TCR beta signatures.

The V gene's germline CDR1 is MGHRA and CDR2 YSYEKL. V was cut by 0 bases and J by 6 bases, with 14 bases left in between. This CDR3 has 15 amino acids. General study results and limits: Cumulative public TCR beta family frequency identified carriers of CMV plus the relevant HLA. There were HLA-C-restricted CMV-specific TCR beta clonotypes dominating the ex vivo response.

This clonotype occurred a few times. Its target is unknown. One entry per CDR3 protein results from TCRdb running MiXCR on the reads. This table has tens of thousands of distinct CDR3 sequences, roughly 20% appearing once. The sequenced sample was CD8+ T cells from cultured PBMCs, obtained from culture after CMV antigen stimulation. The rearrangement joins TRBV4-1 to TRBJ1-2; TRBD1 is a possible D gene (5 bases). This TCR was sampled from a human donor in good health (CMV status not recorded). Some clones in this sample may be carry-over from other donors' samples. CDR3 protein: CASSQEMGERNGYTF. In DNA form, the CDR3 reads TGCGCCAGCAGCCAAGAAATGGGGGAGAGGAATGGCTACACCTTC.